These T cell receptor beta chains were read from a single sample in a study of T cell repertoires in cytomegalovirus infection. No antigen has been assigned to these receptors. TCRdb passed the reads through MiXCR, listing each CDR3 protein once. The table lists about 500,000 distinct CDR3 sequences, more than 30% of them singletons. The sample here was cultured PBMCs, taken from culture after CMV antigen stimulation. The receptors stem from a human donor in good health (CMV status not recorded). Some clones in this sample may be carry-over from other donors' samples. Both conserved end residues are part of each CDR3. D genes are given only for firm matches. Clone size is given for some rows only: seen once, a few or many times, or a class if the clone is expanded.

J gene | V gene | clone size | D gene | CDR3 DNA | CDR3 protein
TRBJ2-1 | TRBV24-1 | - | - | TGTGCCACCAGTGATCCGATCAATGAGCAGTTCTTC | CATSDPINEQFF
TRBJ2-1 | TRBV6-2/TRBV6-3 | - | - | TGTGCCAGCAGTTCCGGACTCCTGCGGTTCTTC | CASSSGLLRFF
TRBJ2-1 | TRBV28 | - | TRBD2 | TGTGCCAGCAGTCCCAGGACTAGCGGGAGGGCCTACAATGAGCAGTTCTTC | CASSPRTSGRAYNEQFF
TRBJ2-7 | TRBV7-2 | many | TRBD2 | TGTGCCAGCAGCTTTGGGACTAGCGGGAGTGTGGGAGGCTACGAGCAGTACTTC | CASSFGTSGSVGGYEQYF
TRBJ2-3 | TRBV7-9 | few | - | TGTGCCAGCAGCCGGCCCACGCAGTATTTT | CASSRPTQYF
TRBJ1-4 | TRBV4-1 | many | - | TGCGCCAGCAGCCAAGTCTCGGAAAAACTGTTTTTT | CASSQVSEKLFF
TRBJ2-5 | TRBV5-4 | - | - | TGTGCCAGCAGCTTGGATGGCGGCCGGAAGACCCAGTACTTC | CASSLDGGRKTQYF
TRBJ2-3 | TRBV10-3 | - | - | TGTGCCATCACCGAAGGGGTAAACACAGATACGCAGTATTTT | CAITEGVNTDTQYF
TRBJ2-3 | TRBV19 | - | - | TGTGCCAGTAGTATACCAGGAGGTCCGAGCACAGATACGCAGTATTTT | CASSIPGGPSTDTQYF
TRBJ1-5 | TRBV10-3 | - | - | TGTGCCATCAGTCAAAACACACTGGGGTATCAGCCCCAGCATTTT | CAISQNTLGYQPQHF
TRBJ2-3 | TRBV20-1 | - | - | TGCAGTCCTAAGGAGGCCCCCATGGCAGATACGCAGTATTTT | CSPKEAPMADTQYF
TRBJ1-3 | TRBV7-9 | few | - | TGTGCCAGCAGCTTAGTAGGGATTGGAAACACCATATATTTT | CASSLVGIGNTIYF
TRBJ1-5 | TRBV19 | - | - | TGTGCCAGTAGTATGATGGACAGCCTGAGAGCGGGGCAGCCCCAGCATTTT | CASSMMDSLRAGQPQHF
TRBJ2-7 | TRBV7-9 | many | TRBD1 | TGTGCCAGCAGCTTGGACAGGACAACCTACGAGCAGTACTTC | CASSLDRTTYEQYF
TRBJ2-1 | TRBV10-3 | - | - | TGTGCCATCAGTGATGTAAGCTACAATGAGCAGTTCTTC | CAISDVSYNEQFF
TRBJ2-5 | TRBV6-5 | - | - | TGTGCCAGCAGTTACGGGGGGGGGCGGGAGACCCAGTACTTC | CASSYGGGRETQYF
TRBJ2-7 | TRBV27 | - | - | TGTGCCAGCAGAAATAACTTCGAGCAGTACTTC | CASRNNFEQYF
TRBJ1-6 | TRBV6-8 | once | - | TGTGCCAGCAGTTACGCGGGCCCCACGAGCTCCTATAATTCACCCCTCCACTTT | CASSYAGPTSSYNSPLHF
TRBJ2-5 | TRBV7-2 | - | TRBD2 | TGTGCCAGCAGCTCATGGGCGGGGGAACAAGAGACCCAGTACTTC | CASSSWAGEQETQYF
TRBJ2-7 | TRBV5-1 | - | - | TGCGCCAGCAGCTCGACTAGGGCCTACGAGCAGTACTTC | CASSSTRAYEQYF
TRBJ2-5 | TRBV28 | many | TRBD1 | TGTGCCAGCAGTTCGAGCCTAACAGGGGCGAACCAAGAGACCCAGTACTTC | CASSSSLTGANQETQYF
TRBJ2-2 | TRBV7-2 | - | - | TGTGCCAGCAGCCGCGAGAGGACCGGGGAGCTGTTTTTT | CASSRERTGELFF
TRBJ2-2 | TRBV11-2 | - | - | TGTGCCAGCAGCTCCCGGGGGGCAGTTAACACCGGGGAGCTGTTTTTT | CASSSRGAVNTGELFF
TRBJ1-6 | TRBV10-3 | few | - | TGTGCCATCAGTGAGTCGGGTAATTCACCCCTCCACTTT | CAISESGNSPLHF
TRBJ1-1 | TRBV11-3 | - | - | TGTGCCAGCCAGGGGTCGGGAGAGAACACTGAAGCTTTCTTT | CASQGSGENTEAFF
TRBJ1-2 | TRBV11-2 | - | TRBD1 | TGTGCCAGCAGCCCCTCTGGGGGATCAGGGGGCATATATGGCTACACCTTC | CASSPSGGSGGIYGYTF
TRBJ2-2 | TRBV15 | once | TRBD1 | TGTGCCACCAGCAGAGATTGGGGGACAGGGAACACCGGGGAGCTGTTTTTT | CATSRDWGTGNTGELFF
TRBJ1-1 | TRBV7-2 | many | - | TGTGCCAGCAGCTCCCGGCTGGTGAACACTGAAGCTTTCTTT | CASSSRLVNTEAFF
TRBJ1-3 | TRBV6-5 | - | - | TGTGCCAGCAGTTACTCGTTCGGGGCCCAATTCTCTGGAAACACCATATATTTT | CASSYSFGAQFSGNTIYF
TRBJ2-1 | TRBV5-1 | few | - | TGCGCCAGCAGTCTCCGGGGGGCGATCGATGAGCAGTTCTTC | CASSLRGAIDEQFF
TRBJ2-7 | TRBV29-1 | - | TRBD2 | TGCAGCGTTGAAGCGGGGGGGGGTTACGAGCAGTACTTC | CSVEAGGGYEQYF
TRBJ2-3 | TRBV7-2 | few | - | TGTGCCAGCAGCTTAGACGGACGGAACACAGATACGCAGTATTTT | CASSLDGRNTDTQYF
TRBJ1-1 | TRBV11-2 | few | - | TGTGCCAGCAGCAAATCAGATACTGAAGCTTTCTTT | CASSKSDTEAFF
TRBJ2-1 | TRBV12-3/TRBV12-4 | few | - | TGTGCCAGCAGTCGCAGAGGAGGCTCCTACAATGAGCAGTTCTTC | CASSRRGGSYNEQFF
TRBJ2-1 | TRBV25-1 | few | - | TGTGCCAGCAGTGAAGTGGGGCAGGGAAGGGAGCAGTTCTTC | CASSEVGQGREQFF
TRBJ2-2 | TRBV6-8 | - | - | TGTGCCAGCAGTACGGCTCCAGGATACACCGGGGAGCTGTTTTTT | CASSTAPGYTGELFF
TRBJ2-1 | TRBV7-2 | few | TRBD2 | TGTGCCAGCAGCTTAGATTTGTGGGCGTTCGGGGGGGGCTTC | CASSLDLWAFGGGF